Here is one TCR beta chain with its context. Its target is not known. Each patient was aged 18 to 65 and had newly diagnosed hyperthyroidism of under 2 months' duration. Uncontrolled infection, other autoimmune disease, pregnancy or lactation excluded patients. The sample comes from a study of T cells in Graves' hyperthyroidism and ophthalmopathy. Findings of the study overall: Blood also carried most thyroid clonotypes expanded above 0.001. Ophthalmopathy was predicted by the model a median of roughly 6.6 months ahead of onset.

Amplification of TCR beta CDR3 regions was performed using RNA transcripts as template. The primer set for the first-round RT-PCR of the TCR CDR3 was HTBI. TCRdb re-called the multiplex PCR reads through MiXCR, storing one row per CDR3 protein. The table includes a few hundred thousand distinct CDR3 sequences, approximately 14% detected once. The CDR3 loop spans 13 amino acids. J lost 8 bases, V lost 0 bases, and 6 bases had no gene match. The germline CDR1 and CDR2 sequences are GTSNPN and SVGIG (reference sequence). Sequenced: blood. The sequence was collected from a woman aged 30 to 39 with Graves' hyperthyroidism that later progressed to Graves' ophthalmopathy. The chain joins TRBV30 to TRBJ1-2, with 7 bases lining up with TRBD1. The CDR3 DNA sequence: TGTGCCTGGAGTGTACCATCAGGGGGAGGCTACACCTTC. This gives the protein CAWSVPSGGGYTF. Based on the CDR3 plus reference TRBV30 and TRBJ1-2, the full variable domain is SQTIHQWPATLVQPVGSPLSLECTVEGTSNPNLYWYRQAAGRGLQLLFYSVGIGQISSEVPQNLSASRPQDRQFILSSKKLLLSDSGFYLCAWSVPSGGGYTFGSGTRLTVV.